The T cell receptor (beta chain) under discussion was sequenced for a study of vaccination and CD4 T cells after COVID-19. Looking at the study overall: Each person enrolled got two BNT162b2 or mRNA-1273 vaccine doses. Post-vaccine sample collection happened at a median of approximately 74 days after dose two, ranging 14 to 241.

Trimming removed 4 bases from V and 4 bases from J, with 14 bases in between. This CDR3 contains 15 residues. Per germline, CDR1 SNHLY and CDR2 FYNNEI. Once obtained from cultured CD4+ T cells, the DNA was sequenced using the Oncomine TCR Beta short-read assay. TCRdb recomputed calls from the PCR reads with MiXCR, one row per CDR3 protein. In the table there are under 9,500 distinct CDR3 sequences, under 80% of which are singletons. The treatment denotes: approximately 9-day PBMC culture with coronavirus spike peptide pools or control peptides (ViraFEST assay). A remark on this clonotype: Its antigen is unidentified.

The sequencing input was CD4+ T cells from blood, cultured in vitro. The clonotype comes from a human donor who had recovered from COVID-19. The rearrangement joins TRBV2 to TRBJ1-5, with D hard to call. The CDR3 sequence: CASSGGGRWNQPQHF. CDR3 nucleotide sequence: TGTGCCAGCAGTGGAGGAGGCAGGTGGAATCAGCCCCAGCATTTT. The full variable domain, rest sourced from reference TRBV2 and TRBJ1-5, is EPEVTQTPSHQVTQMGQEVILRCVPISNHLYFYWYRQILGQKVEFLVSFYNNEISEKSEIFDDQFSVERPDGSNFTLKIRSTKLEDSAMYFCASSGGGRWNQPQHFGDGTRLSIL.